The 4 T cell receptor beta chains below come from one sample, sequenced in a study of blood T cell repertoires in COVID-19. Repertoires were generated with immunoSEQ multiplex PCR, while TCRdb's copy carries only in-frame clones and drops some. The sample lists a few hundred thousand clones; 88% were seen once. Material: peripheral blood. These receptors originate from a woman in her twenties or thirties with COVID-19, enrolled during active disease.

Worth noting for this clone: Other DNA sequences in this sample translate to the same CDR3. This chain uses TRBV15 with TRBJ1-6; D gene uncertain. Trimming left V 1 base short and J 7 bases short, with 5 bases between. The CDR3 length is 13 residues. The germline V gene has CDR1 LNHNV and CDR2 YYDKDF (reference sequence). CDR3 sequence (DNA): TGTGCCACCAGCAGAGCGTCCAATTCACCCCTCCACTTT. Protein product: CATSRASNSPLHF.

The rearrangement links TRBV19 to TRBJ1-2, with D hard to call. Trimming left V 5 bases short and J 4 bases short, with 17 bases between. CDR3 length equals 15 residues. Germline lookup yields CDR1 LNHDA and CDR2 SQIVND (reference sequence). The CDR3 protein is CASSRNRLGLYGYTF. The CDR3 DNA is TGTGCCAGTAGTCGGAATCGACTCGGTCTCTATGGCTACACCTTC.

The CDR3 reads CASSLPPTGAGNTIYF. In nucleotides, the CDR3 is TGTGCCAGCAGCTTACCACCTACAGGGGCTGGAAACACCATATATTTT. This chain connects TRBV2 to TRBJ1-3, with 7 nucleotides matching TRBD1. Unmatched junction bases numbered 10, after V lost 6 bases and J lost 2 bases. The CDR3 sequence is 16 residues long. The germline V gene encodes CDR1 SNHLY and CDR2 FYNNEI.

The chain links TRBV21-1 to TRBJ2-5; the DNA was not compared with TRBD2, the D call given in the table. TRBV21-1 is given as a pseudogene. This CDR3 contains 16 residues. CDR3 bases: TGTGCCAGCAGCTCCCGTCCGACTAGCGGAAAAGAGACCCAGTACTTC. This sequence encodes CASSSRPTSGKETQYF.